Listed below are T cell receptor beta chains from one sample, sequenced in a study of cytotoxic CD8 clonotypes in ibrutinib-treated CLL. Data came from immunoSEQ multiplex PCR; TCRdb stores just in-frame clones and leaves some out. The table shows roughly 160,000 clones, with roughly four fifths occurring only once. Sequenced material: PBMCs, taken after 12 months of ibrutinib treatment. Source of these receptors: a human donor with chronic lymphocytic leukemia. Both conserved end residues are part of each CDR3. A D gene is named only where the DNA matches it firmly. Only part of the rows carry a size: once, few, many, or a class if the clone is expanded.

clone_size: -; j_call: TRBJ1-2; v_call: TRBV19; d_call: TRBD1; cdr3_aa: CASRLLTGEANYGYTF; cdr3_nt: TGTGCCAGTAGACTTCTAACAGGGGAGGCTAACTATGGCTACACCTTC
clone_size: -; j_call: TRBJ1-5; v_call: TRBV10-3; d_call: -; cdr3_aa: CAISEHDQPQHF; cdr3_nt: TGTGCCATCAGTGAACACGATCAGCCCCAGCATTTT
clone_size: -; j_call: TRBJ2-5; v_call: TRBV2; d_call: TRBD1; cdr3_aa: CASKQDRGETQYF; cdr3_nt: TGTGCCAGCAAACAGGACAGGGGCGAGACCCAGTACTTC
clone_size: -; j_call: TRBJ2-1; v_call: TRBV7-9; d_call: -; cdr3_aa: CASSAGNEQFF; cdr3_nt: TGTGCCAGCAGCGCCGGCAATGAGCAGTTCTTC
clone_size: -; j_call: TRBJ2-3; v_call: TRBV9; d_call: TRBD1; cdr3_aa: CASTMGQGLRDTQYF; cdr3_nt: TGTGCCAGCACTATGGGACAGGGACTTAGGGATACGCAGTATTTT
clone_size: -; j_call: TRBJ1-2; v_call: TRBV4-3; d_call: TRBD1; cdr3_aa: CASSPSWTGTYGYTF; cdr3_nt: TGCGCCAGCAGCCCTTCTTGGACAGGGACCTATGGCTACACCTTC
clone_size: -; j_call: TRBJ2-1; v_call: TRBV19; d_call: -; cdr3_aa: CASSRATTYNEQFF; cdr3_nt: TGTGCCAGTAGTCGGGCGACGACCTACAATGAGCAGTTCTTC
clone_size: -; j_call: TRBJ2-7; v_call: TRBV30; d_call: TRBD1; cdr3_aa: CAGTGGGYEQYF; cdr3_nt: TGTGCCGGTACAGGGGGCGGCTACGAGCAGTACTTC
clone_size: -; j_call: TRBJ2-7; v_call: TRBV20-1; d_call: -; cdr3_aa: CSARDTYEQYF; cdr3_nt: TGCAGTGCTAGAGATACCTACGAGCAGTACTTC
clone_size: -; j_call: TRBJ2-6; v_call: TRBV19; d_call: -; cdr3_aa: CASRSGYSGANVLTF; cdr3_nt: TGTGCCAGTAGGTCCGGTTATTCTGGGGCCAACGTCCTGACTTTC
clone_size: -; j_call: TRBJ1-5; v_call: TRBV28; d_call: TRBD1; cdr3_aa: CASWPQGQGINQPQHF; cdr3_nt: TGTGCCAGCTGGCCTCAGGGACAGGGAATCAATCAGCCCCAGCATTTT
clone_size: -; j_call: TRBJ2-7; v_call: TRBV7-2; d_call: -; cdr3_aa: CASSLAPASTVYEQYF; cdr3_nt: TGTGCCAGCAGCTTAGCCCCTGCTAGCACGGTCTACGAGCAGTACTTC
clone_size: once; j_call: TRBJ2-1; v_call: TRBV28; d_call: TRBD1; cdr3_aa: CASSFRDSDNEQFF; cdr3_nt: TGTGCCAGCAGTTTCCGGGACAGTGACAATGAGCAGTTCTTC
clone_size: -; j_call: TRBJ2-1; v_call: TRBV5-1; d_call: -; cdr3_aa: CASSPSGPRGNEQFF; cdr3_nt: TGCGCCAGCAGCCCCTCGGGACCCCGCGGGAATGAGCAGTTCTTC
clone_size: -; j_call: TRBJ2-2; v_call: TRBV29-1; d_call: -; cdr3_aa: CSVCTRPWELFF; cdr3_nt: TGCAGCGTTTGTACCCGCCCGTGGGAGCTGTTTTTT
clone_size: -; j_call: TRBJ2-3; v_call: TRBV5-1; d_call: TRBD1; cdr3_aa: CASSGQGRSTDTQYF; cdr3_nt: TGCGCCAGCAGCGGACAGGGAAGGAGCACAGATACGCAGTATTTT
clone_size: once; j_call: TRBJ2-7; v_call: TRBV5-1; d_call: -; cdr3_aa: CASSLATGAYSYEQYF; cdr3_nt: TGCGCCAGCAGCTTGGCTACGGGAGCCTACTCCTACGAGCAGTACTTC
clone_size: -; j_call: TRBJ2-5; v_call: TRBV28; d_call: -; cdr3_aa: CASTPGGGAGETQYF; cdr3_nt: TGTGCCAGCACCCCTGGAGGAGGGGCCGGAGAGACCCAGTACTTC
clone_size: -; j_call: TRBJ1-3; v_call: TRBV6-6; d_call: -; cdr3_aa: CASSYQGPGNTIYF; cdr3_nt: TGTGCCAGCAGTTACCAGGGCCCTGGAAACACCATATATTTT
clone_size: -; j_call: TRBJ1-1; v_call: TRBV6-5; d_call: -; cdr3_aa: CASSRRAGSATEAFF; cdr3_nt: TGTGCCAGCAGCCGCCGTGCGGGAAGCGCGACTGAAGCTTTCTTT
clone_size: -; j_call: TRBJ1-2; v_call: TRBV7-6; d_call: -; cdr3_aa: CASSSQGLRGYTF; cdr3_nt: TGTGCCAGCAGCTCACAGGGCCTTAGGGGCTACACCTTC
clone_size: -; j_call: TRBJ2-2; v_call: TRBV28; d_call: -; cdr3_aa: CASKNPVTGNTGELFF; cdr3_nt: TGTGCCAGCAAAAACCCCGTGACGGGGAACACCGGGGAGCTGTTTTTT
clone_size: -; j_call: TRBJ1-6; v_call: TRBV9; d_call: -; cdr3_aa: CASSVNRDNSPLHF; cdr3_nt: TGTGCCAGCAGCGTAAACAGGGACAATTCACCCCTCCACTTT
clone_size: -; j_call: TRBJ2-5; v_call: TRBV7-3; d_call: -; cdr3_aa: CASSLSGRQETQYF; cdr3_nt: TGTGCCAGCAGCTTAAGCGGCAGGCAAGAGACCCAGTACTTC
clone_size: -; j_call: TRBJ2-3; v_call: TRBV30; d_call: -; cdr3_aa: CAWSVAADTQYF; cdr3_nt: TGTGCCTGGAGTGTAGCGGCAGATACGCAGTATTTT
clone_size: -; j_call: TRBJ2-7; v_call: TRBV6-5; d_call: TRBD2; cdr3_aa: CASSAGGPKEQYF; cdr3_nt: TGTGCCAGCAGCGCGGGAGGCCCTAAAGAGCAGTACTTC
clone_size: -; j_call: TRBJ1-2; v_call: TRBV5-1; d_call: TRBD1; cdr3_aa: CASSLAAGPQGDGYTF; cdr3_nt: TGCGCCAGCAGCTTGGCCGCAGGACCCCAGGGGGATGGCTACACCTTC
clone_size: once; j_call: TRBJ2-3; v_call: TRBV27; d_call: TRBD2; cdr3_aa: CASSRLTSGATDTQYF; cdr3_nt: TGTGCCAGCAGTCGATTGACTAGCGGGGCCACAGATACGCAGTATTTT
clone_size: -; j_call: TRBJ1-2; v_call: TRBV6-5; d_call: -; cdr3_aa: CASSPGQRSYGYTF; cdr3_nt: TGTGCCAGCAGCCCCGGACAGCGTTCCTATGGCTACACCTTC
clone_size: -; j_call: TRBJ2-1; v_call: TRBV7-9; d_call: -; cdr3_aa: CASGRTDYYNEQFF; cdr3_nt: TGTGCCAGCGGAAGAACAGACTACTACAATGAGCAGTTCTTC
clone_size: -; j_call: TRBJ2-3; v_call: TRBV27; d_call: TRBD1; cdr3_aa: CASRTTGTESTDTQYF; cdr3_nt: TGTGCCAGCAGGACCACCGGGACAGAAAGCACAGATACGCAGTATTTT
clone_size: -; j_call: TRBJ2-7; v_call: TRBV6-6; d_call: -; cdr3_aa: CASSYAQNPHEQYF; cdr3_nt: TGTGCCAGCAGTTACGCCCAGAACCCCCACGAGCAGTACTTC
clone_size: -; j_call: TRBJ2-2; v_call: TRBV14; d_call: -; cdr3_aa: CASSPQGPGELFF; cdr3_nt: TGTGCCAGCAGCCCGCAGGGGCCCGGGGAGCTGTTTTTT
clone_size: -; j_call: TRBJ2-2; v_call: TRBV7-2; d_call: -; cdr3_aa: CASSSRTGELFF; cdr3_nt: TGTGCCAGCAGCTCCCGCACCGGGGAGCTGTTTTTT
clone_size: -; j_call: TRBJ1-5; v_call: TRBV7-9; d_call: TRBD1; cdr3_aa: CASSDRGGWNQPQHF; cdr3_nt: TGTGCCAGCAGCGACAGGGGCGGATGGAATCAGCCCCAGCATTTT
clone_size: -; j_call: TRBJ2-1; v_call: TRBV18; d_call: -; cdr3_aa: CASSPKGVSYNEQFF; cdr3_nt: TGTGCCAGCTCACCGAAGGGGGTCTCCTACAATGAGCAGTTCTTC
clone_size: -; j_call: TRBJ1-1; v_call: TRBV7-9; d_call: -; cdr3_aa: CASSLVSVNTEAFF; cdr3_nt: TGTGCCAGCAGCTTAGTGAGCGTGAACACTGAAGCTTTCTTT
clone_size: -; j_call: TRBJ2-2; v_call: TRBV5-1; d_call: -; cdr3_aa: CASSKSGTTNTGELFF; cdr3_nt: TGCGCCAGCAGCAAATCCGGGACAACGAACACCGGGGAGCTGTTTTTT
clone_size: -; j_call: TRBJ1-2; v_call: TRBV30; d_call: TRBD1; cdr3_aa: CAWSPQAGGHYGYTF; cdr3_nt: TGTGCCTGGAGTCCCCAGGCAGGGGGCCACTATGGCTACACCTTC
clone_size: -; j_call: TRBJ1-4; v_call: TRBV15; d_call: -; cdr3_aa: CATKGEGAGAGKLFF; cdr3_nt: TGTGCCACCAAGGGCGAAGGGGCCGGGGCCGGAAAACTGTTTTTT
clone_size: few; j_call: TRBJ1-2; v_call: TRBV27; d_call: TRBD1; cdr3_aa: CASSSSTGGRGYGYTF; cdr3_nt: TGTGCCAGCAGTTCATCAACAGGGGGCCGGGGCTATGGCTACACCTTC
clone_size: -; j_call: TRBJ2-7; v_call: TRBV5-6; d_call: -; cdr3_aa: CASSLRNGQTYEQYF; cdr3_nt: TGTGCCAGCAGCTTGCGTAACGGACAAACCTACGAGCAGTACTTC
clone_size: few; j_call: TRBJ1-1; v_call: TRBV7-9; d_call: -; cdr3_aa: CASSGTEAFF; cdr3_nt: TGTGCCAGCAGCGGCACTGAAGCTTTCTTT
clone_size: -; j_call: TRBJ1-5; v_call: TRBV18; d_call: -; cdr3_aa: CASSPTDSNQPQHF; cdr3_nt: TGTGCCAGCTCACCAACAGACAGCAATCAGCCCCAGCATTTT
clone_size: -; j_call: TRBJ2-3; v_call: TRBV9; d_call: TRBD2; cdr3_aa: CASSPIAGDLDTQYF; cdr3_nt: TGTGCCAGCAGCCCTATAGCGGGGGACCTAGATACGCAGTATTTT
clone_size: -; j_call: TRBJ2-7; v_call: TRBV2; d_call: -; cdr3_aa: CASSEKGYEQYF; cdr3_nt: TGTGCCAGCAGTGAAAAGGGCTACGAGCAGTACTTC
clone_size: -; j_call: TRBJ1-1; v_call: TRBV4-1; d_call: -; cdr3_aa: CASSHDPSRPNTEAFF; cdr3_nt: TGCGCCAGCAGCCACGACCCGTCCAGGCCGAACACTGAAGCTTTCTTT
clone_size: once; j_call: TRBJ2-3; v_call: TRBV4-3; d_call: -; cdr3_aa: CASSQAGAGTDTQYF; cdr3_nt: TGCGCCAGCAGCCAAGCTGGGGCGGGAACAGATACGCAGTATTTT
clone_size: -; j_call: TRBJ2-7; v_call: TRBV10-3; d_call: TRBD2; cdr3_aa: CAISANGLVGEQYF; cdr3_nt: TGTGCCATCAGTGCAAATGGACTAGTGGGCGAGCAGTACTTC
clone_size: -; j_call: TRBJ1-2; v_call: TRBV7-2; d_call: TRBD1; cdr3_aa: CASSPLGGGLVGYTF; cdr3_nt: TGTGCCAGCAGCCCCCTAGGGGGCGGCCTGGTTGGCTACACCTTC
clone_size: -; j_call: TRBJ1-1; v_call: TRBV4-1; d_call: TRBD1; cdr3_aa: CASSQATRQGSSGMNTEAFF; cdr3_nt: TGCGCCAGCAGCCAAGCTACGCGACAGGGTTCCTCTGGGATGAACACTGAAGCTTTCTTT
clone_size: -; j_call: TRBJ2-3; v_call: TRBV4-2; d_call: -; cdr3_aa: CASSQDVATKDTQYF; cdr3_nt: TGTGCCAGCAGCCAAGATGTGGCGACCAAGGATACGCAGTATTTT
clone_size: few; j_call: TRBJ2-6; v_call: TRBV5-1; d_call: TRBD1; cdr3_aa: CASSLAGTGLPGANVLTF; cdr3_nt: TGCGCCAGCAGCTTGGCCGGGACAGGGCTGCCTGGGGCCAACGTCCTGACTTTC
clone_size: -; j_call: TRBJ2-2; v_call: TRBV28; d_call: -; cdr3_aa: CASIPGSRNTGELFF; cdr3_nt: TGTGCCAGCATCCCCGGGAGCCGAAACACCGGGGAGCTGTTTTTT